Sequencing of this T cell receptor (beta chain) was carried out in a study of T cells in Graves' hyperthyroidism and ophthalmopathy. Study conclusions and caveats: Ophthalmopathy was distinguished from stable hyperthyroidism by 13 V-J signatures. Peripheral blood also featured most of the thyroid clonotypes expanded above 0.001.

Amplification targeted TCR beta CDR3 regions from RNA transcripts. RT-PCR in the first round (using the HTBI primer set) targeted the TCR CDR3. TCRdb re-called the multiplex PCR reads through MiXCR, storing one row per CDR3 protein. The data contain roughly 520,000 distinct CDR3 sequences, 24% of them singletons. This clonotype was seen just once. Antigen unknown. Exclusions: uncontrolled infection, other autoimmune disease, pregnancy, lactation. Clinical symptoms, serum thyroxine, TRAb, thyroid ultrasound and orbital computed tomography informed diagnoses. After removal of 4 bases from V and 10 bases from J, the junction contained 18 bases not matched to a gene. The CDR3 has 16 amino acids. Germline CDR1 reads MDHEN; CDR2 reads SYDVKM.

The sample taken for sequencing was blood. The source of this sequence is a woman in her 30s with Graves' ophthalmopathy. The chain links TRBV28 to TRBJ2-7; 8 bases match TRBD1. CDR3 sequence: CASSSGGQVSMGDQYF. CDR3 bases: TGTGCCAGCAGTTCCGGGGGACAGGTGTCCATGGGGGATCAGTACTTC.